This T cell receptor beta chain was documented in a study of T cell repertoires in cytomegalovirus infection. The CDR3 contains 14 residues. Per the germline V gene, CDR1 is SGHDN and CDR2 is FVKESK. MiXCR, applied by TCRdb to the reads, yields one record per CDR3 protein. The sample holds approximately 300,000 distinct CDR3 sequences; 25% to 35% are singletons and the top ten take roughly 20%. The sample holds one count of this clonotype. The antigen remains undetermined. A clone one base away is much larger, so this may be a read error. This clonotype was obtained from a human donor in good health (CMV status not recorded). Some clones in this sample may be carry-over from other donors' samples. Here the sequenced sample was cultured PBMCs, taken from culture after CMV antigen stimulation. This sequence joins TRBV14 and TRBJ2-7; D is possibly TRBD1 (5 bases). CDR3 loop: CASSQGSPWGELYF. DNA for the CDR3: TGTGCCAGCAGCCAAGGGTCCCCTTGGGGCGAGCTGTACTTC.